This T cell receptor (beta chain) was captured by sequencing in a study of blood T cell dynamics during melanoma immunotherapy. About the research overall: Metastatic melanoma patients received first-line pembrolizumab or nivolumab plus ipilimumab.

Trimming took off 2 bases at V and 8 bases at J, with 10 bases between the two ends. CDR3 length: 12 residues. From germline, CDR1 is SNHLY and CDR2 FYNNEI. Time point noted: pre-treatment baseline. Blood was drawn before treatment and at week 3 after checkpoint blockade. Apart from two fast progressors, RECIST 1.1 response was judged 12 weeks post-infusion. Profiling relied on immunoSEQ multiplex PCR, and the TCRdb table lists in-frame clones only, not all of them. The profile shows approximately 25,000 clones, around nine tenths of them singletons. Specimen: blood, collected from a patient treated with checkpoint blockade. J is TRBJ2-7 and V is TRBV2; TRBD1 is a possible D gene (6 bases). The receptor was derived from a human donor with melanoma. The CDR3 here is CASSERTDQQYF. CDR3 in DNA: TGTGCCAGCAGTGAAAGGACAGATCAGCAGTACTTC.